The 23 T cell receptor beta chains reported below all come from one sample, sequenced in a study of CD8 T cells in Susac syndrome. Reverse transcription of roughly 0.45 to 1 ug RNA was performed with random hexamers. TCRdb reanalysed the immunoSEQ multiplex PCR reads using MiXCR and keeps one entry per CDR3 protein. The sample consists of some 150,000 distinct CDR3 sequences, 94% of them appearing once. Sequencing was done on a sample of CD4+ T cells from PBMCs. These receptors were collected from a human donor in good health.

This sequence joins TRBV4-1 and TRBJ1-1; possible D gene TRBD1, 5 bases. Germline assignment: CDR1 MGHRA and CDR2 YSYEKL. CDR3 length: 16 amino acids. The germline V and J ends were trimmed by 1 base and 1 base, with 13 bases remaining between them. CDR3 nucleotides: TGCGCCAGCAGCCAAGGAAGAGGACAAAGGAACACTGAAGCTTTCTTT. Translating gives CASSQGRGQRNTEAFF.

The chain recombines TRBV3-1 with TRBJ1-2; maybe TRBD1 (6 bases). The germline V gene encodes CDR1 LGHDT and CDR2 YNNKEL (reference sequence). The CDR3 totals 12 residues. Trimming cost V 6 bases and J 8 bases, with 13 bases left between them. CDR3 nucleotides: TGTGCCAGCAGAGGACAGCCCGGGGGCTACACCTTC. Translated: CASRGQPGGYTF.

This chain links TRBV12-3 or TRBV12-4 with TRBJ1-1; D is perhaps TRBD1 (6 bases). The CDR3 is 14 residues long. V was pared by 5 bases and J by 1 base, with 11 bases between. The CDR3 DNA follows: TGTGCCAGCAGTCCCCTGGACAGGAACACTGAAGCTTTCTTT. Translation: CASSPLDRNTEAFF.

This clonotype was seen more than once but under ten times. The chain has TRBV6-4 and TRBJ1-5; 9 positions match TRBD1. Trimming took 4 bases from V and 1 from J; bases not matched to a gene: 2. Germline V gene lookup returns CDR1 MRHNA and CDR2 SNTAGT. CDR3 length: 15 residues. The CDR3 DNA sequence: TGTGCCAGCAGTGTACAGGGGGCGAGCAATCAGCCCCAGCATTTT. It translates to CASSVQGASNQPQHF.

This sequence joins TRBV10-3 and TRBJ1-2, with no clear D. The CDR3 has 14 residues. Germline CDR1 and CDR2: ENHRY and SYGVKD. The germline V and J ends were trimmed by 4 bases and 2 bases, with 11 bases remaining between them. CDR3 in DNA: TGTGCCATCAGTGGAGGACCGCAGAACTATGGCTACACCTTC. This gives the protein CAISGGPQNYGYTF.

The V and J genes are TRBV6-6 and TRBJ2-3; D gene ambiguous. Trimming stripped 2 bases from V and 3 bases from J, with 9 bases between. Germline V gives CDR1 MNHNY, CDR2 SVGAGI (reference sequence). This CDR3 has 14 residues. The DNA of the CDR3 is TGTGCCAGCAGTTACAGCTCTGCTACAGATACGCAGTATTTT. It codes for CASSYSSATDTQYF.

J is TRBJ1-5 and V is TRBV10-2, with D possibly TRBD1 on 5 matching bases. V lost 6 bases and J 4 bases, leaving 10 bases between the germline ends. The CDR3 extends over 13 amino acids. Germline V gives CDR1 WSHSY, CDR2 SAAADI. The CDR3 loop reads CASSPTVNQPQHF. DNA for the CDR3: TGCGCCAGCAGCCCGACAGTTAATCAGCCCCAGCATTTT.

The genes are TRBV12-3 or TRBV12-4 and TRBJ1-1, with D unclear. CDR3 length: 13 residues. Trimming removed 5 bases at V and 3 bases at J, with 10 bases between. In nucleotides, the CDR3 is TGTGCCAGCAGTCACGACCAGGACACTGAAGCTTTCTTT. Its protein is CASSHDQDTEAFF.

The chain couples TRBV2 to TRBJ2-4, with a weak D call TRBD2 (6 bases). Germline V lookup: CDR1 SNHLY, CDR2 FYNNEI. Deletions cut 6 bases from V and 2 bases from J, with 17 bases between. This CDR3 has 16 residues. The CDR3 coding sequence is TGTGCCAGCAGGGGGACCGGGGGAGGAACCAAAAACATTCAGTACTTC. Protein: CASRGTGGGTKNIQYF.

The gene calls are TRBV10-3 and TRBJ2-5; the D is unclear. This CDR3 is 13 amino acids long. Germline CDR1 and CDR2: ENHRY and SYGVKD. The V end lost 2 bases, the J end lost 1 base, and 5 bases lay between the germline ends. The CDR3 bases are TGTGCCATCAGTGAGGGACGCCAAGAGACCCAGTACTTC. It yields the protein CAISEGRQETQYF.

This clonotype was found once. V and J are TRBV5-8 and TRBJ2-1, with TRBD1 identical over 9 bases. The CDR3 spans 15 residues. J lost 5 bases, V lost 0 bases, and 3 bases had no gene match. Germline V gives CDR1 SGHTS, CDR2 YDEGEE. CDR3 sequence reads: CASSLGTGGHNEQFF. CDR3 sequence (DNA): TGTGCCAGCAGCTTGGGTACAGGGGGCCACAATGAGCAGTTCTTC.

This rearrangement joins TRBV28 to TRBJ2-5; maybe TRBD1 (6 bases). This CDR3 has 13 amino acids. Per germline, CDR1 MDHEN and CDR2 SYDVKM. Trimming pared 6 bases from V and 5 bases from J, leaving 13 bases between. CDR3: CASRLTGLETQYF. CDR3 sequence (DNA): TGTGCCAGCAGGCTGACAGGTCTGGAGACCCAGTACTTC.

The CDR3 sequence: CSARKEGTATYEQYF. CDR3 DNA sequence: TGCAGTGCTAGAAAGGAAGGGACTGCCACCTACGAGCAGTACTTC. The chain links TRBV20-1 to TRBJ2-7; a possible D gene is TRBD2 (6 bases). V shed 2 bases and J shed 2 bases, with 16 bases lying between them. Germline values: CDR1 DFQATT, CDR2 SNEGSKA (reference sequence). The CDR3 covers 15 residues.

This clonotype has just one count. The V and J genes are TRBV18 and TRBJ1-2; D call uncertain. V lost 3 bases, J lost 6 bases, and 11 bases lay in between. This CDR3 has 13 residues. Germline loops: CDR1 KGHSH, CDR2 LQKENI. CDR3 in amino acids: CASSPTGSDGYTF. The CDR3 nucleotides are TGTGCCAGCTCACCCACCGGTTCGGATGGCTACACCTTC.

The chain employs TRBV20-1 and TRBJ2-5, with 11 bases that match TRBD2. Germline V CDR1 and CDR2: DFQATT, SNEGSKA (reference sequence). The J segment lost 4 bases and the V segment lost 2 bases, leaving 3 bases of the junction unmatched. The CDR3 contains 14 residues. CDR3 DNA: TGCAGTGCTAGACCCCTAGCGGGAGGAGAGACCCAGTACTTC. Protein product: CSARPLAGGETQYF.

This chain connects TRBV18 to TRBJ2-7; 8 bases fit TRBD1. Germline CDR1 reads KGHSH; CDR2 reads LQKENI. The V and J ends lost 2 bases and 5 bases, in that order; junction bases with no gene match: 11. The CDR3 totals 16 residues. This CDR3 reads CASSPWGTGNGDEQYF. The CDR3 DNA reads TGTGCCAGCTCACCATGGGGGACAGGTAACGGGGACGAGCAGTACTTC.

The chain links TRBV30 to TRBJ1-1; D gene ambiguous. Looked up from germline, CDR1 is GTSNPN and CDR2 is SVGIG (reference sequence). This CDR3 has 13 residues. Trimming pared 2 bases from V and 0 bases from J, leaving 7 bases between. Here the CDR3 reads CAWSYGMNTEAFF. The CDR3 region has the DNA TGTGCCTGGAGTTATGGGATGAACACTGAAGCTTTCTTT. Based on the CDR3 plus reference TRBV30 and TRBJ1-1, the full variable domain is SQTIHQWPATLVQPVGSPLSLECTVEGTSNPNLYWYRQAAGRGLQLLFYSVGIGQISSEVPQNLSASRPQDRQFILSSKKLLLSDSGFYLCAWSYGMNTEAFFGQGTRLTVV.

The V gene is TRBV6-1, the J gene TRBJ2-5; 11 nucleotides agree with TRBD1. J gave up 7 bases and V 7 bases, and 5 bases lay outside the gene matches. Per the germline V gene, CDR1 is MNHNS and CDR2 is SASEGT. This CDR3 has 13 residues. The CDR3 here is CASKGQGVGTQYF. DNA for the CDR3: TGTGCCAGCAAGGGACAGGGGGTAGGGACCCAGTACTTC.

The CDR3 coding sequence is TGCAGCGCCCGGACAGGGAGCAATGAGCAGTTCTTC. Residues: CSARTGSNEQFF. The chain joins TRBV29-1 to TRBJ2-1; 8 nucleotides line up with TRBD1. Trimming at V came to 7 bases and at J to 6 bases, leaving 5 bases not matched to a gene. CDR1 and CDR2 from the germline V gene are SQVTM and ANQGSEA. CDR3 size: 12 residues.

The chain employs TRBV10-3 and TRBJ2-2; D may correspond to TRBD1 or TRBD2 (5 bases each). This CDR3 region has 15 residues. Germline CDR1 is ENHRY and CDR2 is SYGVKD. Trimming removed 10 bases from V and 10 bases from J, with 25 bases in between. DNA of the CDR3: TGTGCCACCCTGAGGGCTGGGGCAGGACTTGAGGAGCTGTTTTTT. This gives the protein CATLRAGAGLEELFF.

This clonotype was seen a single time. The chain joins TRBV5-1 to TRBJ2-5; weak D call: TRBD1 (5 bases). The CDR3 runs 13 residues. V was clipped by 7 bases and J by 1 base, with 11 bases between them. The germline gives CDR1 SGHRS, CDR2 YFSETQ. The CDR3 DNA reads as TGCGCCAGCGGCAGGGATACCCAAGAGACCCAGTACTTC. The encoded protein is CASGRDTQETQYF.

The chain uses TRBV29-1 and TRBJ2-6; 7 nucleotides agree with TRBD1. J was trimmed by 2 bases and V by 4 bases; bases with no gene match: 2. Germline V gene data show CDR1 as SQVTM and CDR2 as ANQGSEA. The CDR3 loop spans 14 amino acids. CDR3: CSVVGGAGANVLTF. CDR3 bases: TGCAGCGTTGTAGGGGGCGCTGGGGCCAACGTCCTGACTTTC.

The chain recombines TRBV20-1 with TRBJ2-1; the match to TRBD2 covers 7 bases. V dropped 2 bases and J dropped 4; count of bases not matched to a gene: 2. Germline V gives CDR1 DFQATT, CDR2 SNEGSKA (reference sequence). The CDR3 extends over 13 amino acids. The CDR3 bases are TGCAGTGCTAGAAGACTAGCTTACAATGAGCAGTTCTTC. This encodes CSARRLAYNEQFF.